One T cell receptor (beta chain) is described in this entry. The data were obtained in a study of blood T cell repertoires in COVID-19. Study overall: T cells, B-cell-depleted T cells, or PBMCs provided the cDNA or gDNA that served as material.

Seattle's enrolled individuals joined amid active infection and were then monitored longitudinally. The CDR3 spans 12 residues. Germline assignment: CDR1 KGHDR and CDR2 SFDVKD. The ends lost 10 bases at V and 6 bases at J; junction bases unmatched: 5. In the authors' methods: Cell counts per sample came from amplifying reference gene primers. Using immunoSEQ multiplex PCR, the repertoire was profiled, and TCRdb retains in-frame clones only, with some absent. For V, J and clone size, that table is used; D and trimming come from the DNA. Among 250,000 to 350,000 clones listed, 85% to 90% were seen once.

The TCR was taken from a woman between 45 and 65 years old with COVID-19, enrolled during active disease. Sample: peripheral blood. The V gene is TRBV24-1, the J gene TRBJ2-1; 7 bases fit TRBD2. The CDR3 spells CATSGHTNEQFF. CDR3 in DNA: TGTGCCACTAGCGGGCATACCAATGAGCAGTTCTTC.